This TCR beta chain was sequenced in a study of control samples from healthy donors and cancer patients. Sequenced by immunoSEQ multiplex PCR; TCRdb stores in-frame clones only, minus some. The table records about 160,000 clones, around 90% of them present only once. With 2 bases removed from V and 4 bases from J, the gap between germline ends came to 12 bases. CDR1 and CDR2 from the germline V gene are SGDLS and YYNGEE. The CDR3 is 14 residues long. The chain recombines TRBV9 with TRBJ1-2, with TRBD1 as a possible D gene (5 bases). Source material: blood. The clonotype originates from a man aged 30-40 years in good health. The CDR3 DNA sequence: TGTGCCAGCAGCGTCGACAGTCAAGCCTATGGCTACACCTTC. Protein sequence: CASSVDSQAYGYTF.